The source of this T cell receptor beta chain is a study of blood T cell repertoires in COVID-19. In the original analysis: Reference gene primer amplification in the assay estimated nucleated cell counts. The table came from immunoSEQ multiplex PCR; TCRdb's copy has only in-frame clones and leaves some out. The V and J calls and the clone size are those of that table, but D and trimming were determined from the DNA. The sample has 250,000 to 300,000 clones, roughly nine tenths seen once. Trimming removed 1 base at V and 5 bases at J, with 9 bases between. The CDR3 totals 14 residues. Germline loops: CDR1 LNHDA, CDR2 SQIVND (reference sequence). Concerning this clone: The sample carries other DNA sequences with the same CDR3.

Participants came from under 30 US areas, aged about 18 to 100 years. Cohort placement rested on clinical history that participants reported themselves. Material for sequencing was PBMCs or T cells enriched from blood (not recorded which). The chain recombines TRBV19 with TRBJ1-5; D might be TRBD1 (5 bases). This sequence originates from a woman aged 60 to 75 who had recovered from COVID-19. The CDR3 here is CASSIGGGDQPQHF. DNA of the CDR3: TGTGCCAGTAGTATAGGGGGAGGGGATCAGCCCCAGCATTTT.